The next 8 T cell receptor beta chains were all read from a single sample in a study of cytomegalovirus exposure and HLA in healthy donors. The PCR employed 60 Vbeta primers together with 13 Jbeta primers. Measured with immunoSEQ multiplex PCR; TCRdb has only the in-frame clones, and not every one. The table records about 82,000 clones, around 66% of them present only once. The sample comprised PBMCs. These receptors were taken from a woman between 40 and 55 years old in good health and CMV-seropositive.

This clone was recorded a few times. CDR3 region: CASSLGTGSEAFF. CDR3 coding DNA: TGTGCCAGCAGCTTGGGGACAGGATCTGAAGCTTTCTTT. The chain joins TRBV5-4 to TRBJ1-1; 7 nucleotides line up with TRBD1. V shed 0 bases, J shed 6 bases, and the junction held 2 bases outside the gene matches. Germline CDR1 and CDR2: SGHNT and YYREEE (reference sequence). This CDR3 has 13 amino acids.

V gene TRBV29-1 combines with J gene TRBJ1-2; no reliable D call. The CDR3 loop spans 12 amino acids. The germline gives CDR1 SQVTM, CDR2 ANQGSEA. V gave up 3 bases and J gave up 3 bases, with 8 bases separating them. For the CDR3, the DNA is TGCAGCGTTGAGCCTCCGGACTATGGCTACACCTTC. As protein: CSVEPPDYGYTF.

The rearrangement links TRBV5-6 to TRBJ1-5; no definite D call. Germline values: CDR1 SGHDT, CDR2 YYEEEE. The CDR3 has 14 amino acids. The ends were cut back, 5 bases at V and 6 bases at J, with 15 bases in the middle. The CDR3 protein is CASSGSSSGQPQHF. CDR3 sequence (DNA): TGTGCCAGCAGTGGGTCTAGCTCAGGTCAGCCCCAGCATTTT.

DNA for the CDR3: TGTGCCAGCAGCTTACCTGCGGCCCCGGCTGAAGCTTTCTTT. Amino acids: CASSLPAAPAEAFF. The chain is built from TRBV7-9 and TRBJ1-1; unclear D gene. There are 14 residues in the CDR3. CDR1 SEHNR and CDR2 FQNEAQ come from the germline V gene (reference sequence). The V end was cut by 2 bases, the J end by 6 bases, with 13 bases between.

The rearrangement joins TRBV7-2 to TRBJ2-2; the match to TRBD2 covers 13 bases. The V segment lost 3 bases and the J segment 3 bases; nucleotides outside the gene matches: 4. Germline V gene data show CDR1 as SGHTA and CDR2 as FQGNSA. CDR3 length: 17 residues. The DNA for the CDR3 is TGTGCCAGCAGCTTTAGGACTAGCGGGAGTTACACCGGGGAGCTGTTTTTT. Translating it yields CASSFRTSGSYTGELFF.

V is TRBV2 and J is TRBJ2-1, with D tentatively TRBD1 (6 bases). V lost 6 bases and J 2 bases, leaving 8 bases between the germline ends. Germline CDR1 SNHLY, CDR2 FYNNEI. The CDR3 loop spans 13 amino acids. In DNA form, the CDR3 reads TGTGCCAGCAGGGGGGACACCTACAATGAGCAGTTCTTC. It specifies CASRGDTYNEQFF.

This clone showed up just a few times. The V gene is TRBV4-1, the J gene TRBJ2-1; 11 bases align to TRBD2. Germline V gene lookup returns CDR1 MGHRA and CDR2 YSYEKL. Trimming took 4 bases from V and 4 from J; bases not matched to a gene: 6. CDR3 size: 16 residues. CDR3 amino acids: CASSLLGLAEYNEQFF. The CDR3 coding sequence is TGCGCCAGCAGCCTCTTGGGACTAGCGGAATACAATGAGCAGTTCTTC.

V gene TRBV19 combines with J gene TRBJ1-1; TRBD1 is a possible D gene (5 bases). Germline V gene sequence: CDR1 LNHDA, CDR2 SQIVND (reference sequence). The CDR3 has 14 amino acids. Deletions cut 6 bases from V and 1 base from J, with 12 bases between. Here the CDR3 DNA reads TGTGCCAGTAGGCTACAGGAGTCGAACACTGAAGCTTTCTTT. Translation gives CASRLQESNTEAFF.